This TCR beta chain was recorded in a study of human T cells and chemical hapten exposure. This clonotype has at least ten counts. Described time point: patch test 2, 6 weeks after DPC sensitization. This sample's treatment: therapeutic diphenylcyclopropenone sensitization with weekly scalp DPC. Germline CDR1 is GTSNPN and CDR2 is SVGIG (reference sequence). This CDR3 contains 13 residues. TCRdb processed the RACE reads anew with MiXCR; each CDR3 protein has one entry. This sample has 84,000 or so distinct CDR3 sequences, with 10% found just once. The sequences come from whole blood, collected in connection with sensitization to the hapten diphenylcyclopropenone (DPC). The receptor's source is a woman younger than 45 with alopecia areata. Some clones in this sample may be carry-over from other donors' samples. The rearrangement links TRBV30 to TRBJ2-5, with D perhaps assigned TRBD1 or TRBD2 (6 bases each). The CDR3 region has the DNA TGTGCTGGAGGGGGGAGCCTTAAAGAGACCCAGTACTTC. It encodes CAGGGSLKETQYF.